A selection of T cell receptor beta chains follows, all from one sample in a study of cytomegalovirus exposure and HLA in healthy donors. Clones were sequenced by immunoSEQ multiplex PCR, and TCRdb holds only the in-frame ones, with some missing. The data contain around 120,000 clones, roughly 90% of them singletons. Sequences were obtained from PBMCs. These receptors originate from a woman under 30 in good health and CMV-seropositive. Each CDR3 is given with its conserved first and last residue. The order of the fields is clone size, D gene, V gene, J gene, CDR3 protein, CDR3 DNA. D genes are given only for firm matches. Clone sizes are given selectively: once, few, many, or a class where the clone is expanded.

>NA|NA|TRBV27|TRBJ2-1
CASSPDSYNEQFF
TGTGCCAGCAGTCCGGACAGCTACAATGAGCAGTTCTTC
>NA|TRBD1|TRBV18|TRBJ1-4
CASSLGTGKTEKLFF
TGTGCCAGCTCACTCGGGACAGGAAAAACCGAAAAACTGTTTTTT
>few|NA|TRBV21-1|TRBJ2-3
CASSKASLGTGPTDTQYF
TGTGCCAGCAGCAAAGCGAGTTTGGGGACAGGGCCCACAGATACGCAGTATTTT
>NA|TRBD2|TRBV4-1|TRBJ2-3
CASSQRTSPRLAGAPDTQYF
TGCGCCAGCAGCCAGAGGACTTCCCCGAGACTAGCGGGAGCACCAGATACGCAGTATTTT
>NA|TRBD1|TRBV11-2|TRBJ2-7
CASSPQGQGAYEQYF
TGTGCCAGCAGCCCCCAGGGACAGGGTGCCTACGAGCAGTACTTC
>NA|TRBD1|TRBV6-5|TRBJ1-5
CASSRDSTNQPQHF
TGTGCCAGCAGTAGGGACAGCACCAATCAGCCCCAGCATTTT
>NA|NA|TRBV29-1|TRBJ1-1
CSVGEGGRTEAFF
TGCAGCGTCGGGGAGGGGGGCCGGACTGAAGCTTTCTTT
>NA|TRBD1|TRBV18|TRBJ1-1
CASSPGQQNTEAFF
TGTGCCAGCTCACCGGGACAGCAGAACACTGAAGCTTTCTTT
>NA|NA|TRBV13|TRBJ1-3
CASSLQAGGNTIYF
TGTGCCAGCAGCTTACAGGCAGGGGGAAACACCATATATTTT
>few|NA|TRBV4-2|TRBJ2-2
CASSQGTSPGELFF
TGTGCCAGCAGCCAAGGGACATCCCCCGGGGAGCTGTTTTTT
>NA|NA|TRBV27|TRBJ2-7
CASSLLRGAGYEQYF
TGTGCCAGCAGTTTACTCCGGGGGGCGGGTTATGAGCAGTACTTC
>NA|NA|TRBV12-5|TRBJ2-7
CASGLVRGGQFEQYF
TGTGCTAGTGGTTTGGTAAGGGGGGGCCAATTCGAGCAGTACTTC
>NA|NA|TRBV4-2|TRBJ1-1
CASSLPGIWDTEAFF
TGTGCCAGCAGCCTCCCAGGGATTTGGGACACTGAAGCTTTCTTT
>NA|NA|TRBV7-2|TRBJ2-5
CASSLGSSFGGTETQYF
TGTGCCAGCAGCTTAGGGTCCTCTTTCGGCGGGACTGAGACCCAGTACTTC
>NA|NA|TRBV27|TRBJ1-2
CASSLEGRGYGYTF
TGTGCCAGCAGTTTAGAGGGCCGTGGCTATGGCTACACCTTC
>NA|NA|TRBV29-1|TRBJ1-1
CSVESFGKNTEAFF
TGCAGCGTTGAGTCTTTCGGGAAGAACACTGAAGCTTTCTTT
>NA|TRBD2|TRBV6-6|TRBJ2-7
CAISSGLAYEQYF
TGTGCCATCTCGTCGGGACTAGCCTACGAGCAGTACTTC